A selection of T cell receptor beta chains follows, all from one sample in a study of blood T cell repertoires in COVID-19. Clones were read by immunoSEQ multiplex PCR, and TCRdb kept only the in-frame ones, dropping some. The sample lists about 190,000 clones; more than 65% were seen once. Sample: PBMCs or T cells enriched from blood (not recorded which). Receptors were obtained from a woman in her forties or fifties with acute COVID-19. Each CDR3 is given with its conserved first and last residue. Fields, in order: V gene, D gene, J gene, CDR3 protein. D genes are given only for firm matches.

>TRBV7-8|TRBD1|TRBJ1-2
CASSPGQGDYGYTF
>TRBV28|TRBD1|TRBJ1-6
CASSPEPGGSPLHF
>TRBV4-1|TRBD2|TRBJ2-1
CASSPEASGHNEQFF
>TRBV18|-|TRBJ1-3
CASSASGHQPGNTIYF
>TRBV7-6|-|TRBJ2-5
CASSLARGSQETQYF
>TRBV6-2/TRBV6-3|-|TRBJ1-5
CASSPSGGRSNLPQHF
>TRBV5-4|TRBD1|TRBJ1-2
CASSLEAGQGVGYGYTF
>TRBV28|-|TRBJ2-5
CASSFSQEETQYF
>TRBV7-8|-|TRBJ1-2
CASSLSRAGRDYGYTF
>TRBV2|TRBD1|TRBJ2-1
CASPGTGGYNEQFF
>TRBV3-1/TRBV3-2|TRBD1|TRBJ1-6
CASSHPGQGRNSPLHF
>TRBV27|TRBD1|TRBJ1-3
CASSLYGQGSGNTIYF
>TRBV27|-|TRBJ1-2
CASSSAGNYGYTF
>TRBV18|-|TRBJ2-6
CASRSSDSGANVLTF
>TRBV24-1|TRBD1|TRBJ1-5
CATSHTGVLRQPQHF
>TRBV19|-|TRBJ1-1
CASSIRENEAFF
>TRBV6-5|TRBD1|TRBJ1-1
CASRPRQGANTEAFF
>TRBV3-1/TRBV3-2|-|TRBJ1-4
CACASQTTNEKLFF
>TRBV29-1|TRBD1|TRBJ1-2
CSVGGQGGYTF
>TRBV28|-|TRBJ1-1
CASIPKQGRGWTEAFF
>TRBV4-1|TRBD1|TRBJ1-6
CASSQDSTGSSYNSPLHF
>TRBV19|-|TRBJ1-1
CASTRPSVGANTEAFF
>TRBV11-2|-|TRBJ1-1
CAVQRGTWEGGTEAFF
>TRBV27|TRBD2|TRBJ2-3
CASRVGLAGGELRDTQYF
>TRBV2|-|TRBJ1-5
CASTPRRQASNQPQHF
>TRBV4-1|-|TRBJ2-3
CASSLVAVTDTQYF
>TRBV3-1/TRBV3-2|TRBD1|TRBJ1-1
CASSRELTGRAFF
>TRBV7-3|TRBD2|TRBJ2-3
CASSLMASGGAADTQYF
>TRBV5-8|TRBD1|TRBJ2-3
CASSLEGAVPDTQYF
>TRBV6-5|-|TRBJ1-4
CASSRTLIGEKLFF
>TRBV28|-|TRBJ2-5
CASRFGERETQYF
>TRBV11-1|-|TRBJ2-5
CASSYSQGREAQYF
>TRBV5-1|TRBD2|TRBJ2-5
CASSLGGSGGQETQYF
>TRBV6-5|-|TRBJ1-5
CAAAPYSSNQPQHF
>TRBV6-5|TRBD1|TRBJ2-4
CASNQGARDIQYF
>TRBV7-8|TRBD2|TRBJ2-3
CASSLRSAGRGDTQYF
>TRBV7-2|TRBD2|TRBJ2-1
CASRGRLAKGNEQFF
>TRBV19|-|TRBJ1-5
CASNHQGANQPQHF
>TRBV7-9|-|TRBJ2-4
CASSSGLAQAKNIQYF
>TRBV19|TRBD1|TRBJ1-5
CASSPDRDQPQHF
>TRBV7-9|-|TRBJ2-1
CASSLAVAGRGNEQFF
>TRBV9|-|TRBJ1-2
CASSVDFLPTGDGYTF
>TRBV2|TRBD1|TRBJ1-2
CASSQGAPGGYTF
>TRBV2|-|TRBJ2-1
CASSDEAGLTLVQFF
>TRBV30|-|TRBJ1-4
CAWSAPRGGGDEKLFF
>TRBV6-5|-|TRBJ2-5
CASSYGPQETQYF
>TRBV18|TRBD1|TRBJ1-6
CASSPTPGQGRSPLHF
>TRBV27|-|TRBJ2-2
CASSAGLLIGELFF
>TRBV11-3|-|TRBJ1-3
CATLPNSGNTIYF
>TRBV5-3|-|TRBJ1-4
CARSFGQKHEKLFF
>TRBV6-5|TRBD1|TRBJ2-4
CASTRQGNIQYF
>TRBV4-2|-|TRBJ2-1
CASSQDPTDEQFF
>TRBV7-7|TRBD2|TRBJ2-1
CASSPLAGGHHEQFF